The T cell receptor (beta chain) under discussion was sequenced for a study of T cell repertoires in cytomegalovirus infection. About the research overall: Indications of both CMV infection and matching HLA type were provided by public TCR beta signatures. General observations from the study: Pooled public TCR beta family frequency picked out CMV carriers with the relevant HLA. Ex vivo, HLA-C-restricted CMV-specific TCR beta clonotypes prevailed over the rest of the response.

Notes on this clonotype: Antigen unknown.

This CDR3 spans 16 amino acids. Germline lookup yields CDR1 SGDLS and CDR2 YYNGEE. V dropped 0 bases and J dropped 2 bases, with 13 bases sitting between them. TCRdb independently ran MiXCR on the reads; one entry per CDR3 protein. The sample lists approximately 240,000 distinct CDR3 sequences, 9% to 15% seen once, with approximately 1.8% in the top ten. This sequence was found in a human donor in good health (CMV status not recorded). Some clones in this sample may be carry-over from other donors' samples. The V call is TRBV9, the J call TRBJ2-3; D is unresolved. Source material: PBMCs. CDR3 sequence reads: CASSVGPGPSTDTQYF. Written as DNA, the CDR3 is TGTGCCAGCAGCGTAGGGCCCGGGCCATCCACAGATACGCAGTATTTT.